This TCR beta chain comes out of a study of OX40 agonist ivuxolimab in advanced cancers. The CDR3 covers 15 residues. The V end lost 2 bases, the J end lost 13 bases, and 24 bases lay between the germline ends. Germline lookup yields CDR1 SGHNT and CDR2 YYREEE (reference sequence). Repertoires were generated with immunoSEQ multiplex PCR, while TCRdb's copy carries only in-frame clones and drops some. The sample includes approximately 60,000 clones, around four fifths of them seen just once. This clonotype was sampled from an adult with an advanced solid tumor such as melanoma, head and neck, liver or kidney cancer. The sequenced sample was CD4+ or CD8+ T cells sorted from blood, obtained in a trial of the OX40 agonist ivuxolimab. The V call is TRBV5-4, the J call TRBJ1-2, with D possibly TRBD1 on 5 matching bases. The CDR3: CASSFIARGGGEPTF. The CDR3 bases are TGTGCCAGCAGCTTTATCGCTCGCGGCGGGGGGGAACCCACCTTC.